The T cell receptor (beta chain) under discussion was sequenced for a study of T-cell reconstitution after alpha-beta-depleted transplantation in children. Study-wide points: Reported findings indicate that, about two months after transplant, alpha-beta T cells came from several hundred expanded clones, which were derived from non-depleted graft cells. T-cell counts and diversity at one year post-transplant came mainly from newly produced T cells.

A library of TCRbeta sequences, prepared with unique molecular identifiers, was generated. Using its own MiXCR run on the PCR reads, TCRdb lists one record per CDR3 protein. Found here are around 700,000 distinct CDR3 sequences, over 10% of them singletons; the top ten hold around 0.8%. V was trimmed by 3 bases and J by 1 base, leaving 15 bases between them. CDR3 size: 17 residues. This clonotype was seen a few times. Its antigen remains unknown. This TCR was recovered from a girl between 2 and 10 years old with congenital amegakaryocytic thrombocytopenia, due to receive a stem cell transplant. The rearrangement uses TRBV12-3 or TRBV12-4 and TRBJ2-2, with D perhaps TRBD2 (5 bases). The sample was PBMCs, taken before TCRalphabeta/CD19-depleted stem cell transplant. The CDR3 region is CASSFSPRAGNTGELFF. The CDR3 bases are TGTGCCAGCAGTTTTTCCCCGCGGGCTGGGAACACCGGGGAGCTGTTTTTT.